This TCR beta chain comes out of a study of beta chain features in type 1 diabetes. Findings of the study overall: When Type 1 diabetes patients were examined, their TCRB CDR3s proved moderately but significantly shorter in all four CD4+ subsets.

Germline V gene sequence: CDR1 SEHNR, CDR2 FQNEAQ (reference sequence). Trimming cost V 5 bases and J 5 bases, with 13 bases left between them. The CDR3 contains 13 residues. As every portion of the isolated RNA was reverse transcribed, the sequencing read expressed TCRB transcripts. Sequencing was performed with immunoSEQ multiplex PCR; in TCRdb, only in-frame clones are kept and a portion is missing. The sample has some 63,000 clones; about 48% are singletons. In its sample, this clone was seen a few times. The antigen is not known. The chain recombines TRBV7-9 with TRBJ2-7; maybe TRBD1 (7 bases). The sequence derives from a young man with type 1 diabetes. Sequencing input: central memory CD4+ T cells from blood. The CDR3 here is CASSADRTNEQYF. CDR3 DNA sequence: TGTGCCAGCAGCGCGGACAGGACTAACGAGCAGTACTTC.